The 3 T cell receptor beta chains below all came from one sample that was sequenced in a study of blood T cell repertoires in COVID-19. Sequenced by immunoSEQ multiplex PCR; TCRdb stores in-frame clones only, minus some. The table lists 200,000 to 300,000 clones, around nine tenths of them singletons. Sequenced input: peripheral blood. The receptors come from a middle-aged man who had recovered from COVID-19.

V is TRBV7-3 and J is TRBJ2-1, with 10 bases aligning to TRBD2. The V gene end was trimmed by 4 bases and the J gene end by 6 bases; junction bases not matched to a gene: 6. Germline-derived CDR1 and CDR2 are SGHTA and FQGTGA. The CDR3 extends over 15 amino acids. The CDR3 reads CASSSSSSGGNEQFF. The CDR3 nucleotides read TGTGCCAGCAGCTCGAGCTCTAGCGGGGGCAATGAGCAGTTCTTC.

This chain uses TRBV7-2 with TRBJ1-1; D unclear. The CDR3 totals 15 residues. Germline V gene sequence: CDR1 SGHTA, CDR2 FQGNSA. The V end lost 6 bases, the J end lost 4 bases, and 18 bases lay between the germline ends. The CDR3 here is CASSYDTSRVTEAFF. The CDR3 nucleotides read TGTGCCAGCAGTTACGACACGAGCCGTGTCACTGAAGCTTTCTTT.

The chain carries TRBV12-3 or TRBV12-4 and TRBJ1-2, with D perhaps matching TRBD1 (5 bases). This CDR3 comprises 13 residues. V lost 4 bases to trimming and J lost 1 base, with 7 bases between them. The CDR3 protein is CASSSGLNYGYTF. The CDR3 nucleotides read TGTGCCAGCAGTTCGGGACTTAACTATGGCTACACCTTC.